These 27 T cell receptor beta chains came from one sample sequenced in a study of Graves' ophthalmopathy and Graves' hyperthyroidism. Amplified material comprised TCR beta CDR3 regions derived from RNA transcripts. The workflow started with a first-round RT-PCR run with HTBI primers and then moved on to a second-round multiplex PCR. TCRdb re-called the multiplex PCR reads with MiXCR, one entry per CDR3 protein. The sample lists roughly 1.1 million distinct CDR3 sequences; 35% to 45% were seen once. The sample consisted of peripheral blood or thyroid tissue (not recorded which). These receptors originate from an adult man with Graves' hyperthyroidism.

The rearrangement joins TRBV2 to TRBJ1-6; D is unresolved. Deletions cut 3 bases from V and 11 bases from J, with 11 bases between. CDR3 length equals 13 residues. The V gene's germline CDR1 is SNHLY and CDR2 FYNNEI. In nucleotides, the CDR3 is TGTGCCAGCAGTGAGAGTGGTCAGCCACCCCTCCACTTT. As protein: CASSESGQPPLHF.

This clonotype was recorded many times. This chain joins TRBV6-6 and TRBJ1-1; D unclear. This CDR3 is 11 amino acids long. Trimming took off 2 bases at V and 6 bases at J, with 4 bases between the two ends. Germline CDR1 MNHNY, CDR2 SVGAGI (reference sequence). CDR3 DNA: TGTGCCAGCAGTTACCCGGCTGAAGCTTTCTTT. It is translated as CASSYPAEAFF.

V is TRBV10-2 and J is TRBJ1-6; D not resolved. V was pared by 2 bases and J by 7 bases, with 18 bases between. This CDR3 comprises 17 residues. CDR1 and CDR2 (germline): WSHSY, SAAADI. This chain's CDR3 is CASSEIMVGMANSPLHF. CDR3 bases: TGCGCCAGCAGTGAGATCATGGTGGGAATGGCGAATTCACCCCTCCACTTT.

This chain joins TRBV7-2 and TRBJ2-6; weak D call: TRBD2 (6 bases). The CDR3 length is 15 residues. CDR1 SGHTA and CDR2 FQGNSA come from the germline V gene. The germline V and J ends were trimmed by 1 base and 11 bases, with 15 bases remaining between them. Here the CDR3 reads CASSLVGLGDYVLTF. The CDR3 DNA sequence: TGTGCCAGCAGCTTAGTAGGACTTGGGGACTACGTCCTGACTTTC.

Note on this clonotype: This may stem from a read error, because a much larger clone lies one nucleotide away. V usage is TRBV14 and J usage is TRBJ2-5; TRBD2 agrees at 11 bases. CDR1 is SGHDN, CDR2 FVKESK, per germline. The CDR3 spans 18 residues. In DNA, the CDR3 is TGTGCCAGCAGCCAAATGTACTCGACTAGCGGGGAGCAAGGGACCCAGTACTTC. Protein sequence: CASSQMYSTSGEQGTQYF.

This clonotype was recorded at least ten times. J is TRBJ2-5 and V is TRBV4-1; tentative D call: TRBD2 (5 bases). Germline V gene sequence: CDR1 MGHRA, CDR2 YSYEKL. The germline V and J ends were trimmed by 5 bases and 5 bases, with 12 bases remaining between them. The CDR3 runs 13 residues. CDR3 in DNA: TGCGCCAGCAGCTCAGAGGGCCGGGAGACCCAGTACTTC. Its protein is CASSSEGRETQYF.

The rearrangement links TRBV5-8 to TRBJ2-5, with 14 bases aligning to TRBD2. Germline CDR1 SGHTS, CDR2 YDEGEE. This CDR3 has 18 amino acids. The V and J ends lost 4 bases and 6 bases, in that order; junction bases with no gene match: 14. CDR3 DNA: TGTGCCAGCAGCCCGGGACTAGCGGGGGTAATTATGACAAAGACCCAGTACTTC. Amino acids: CASSPGLAGVIMTKTQYF.

This clonotype occurred many times. The CDR3 DNA reads as TGTGCCAGTGCGGAGGGGATGGACTATGGCTACACCTTC. This encodes CASAEGMDYGYTF. The chain has TRBV7-8 and TRBJ1-2; D might be TRBD1 (5 bases). V shed 9 bases and J shed 3 bases, with 14 bases lying between them. Germline V lookup: CDR1 SGHVS, CDR2 FQNEAQ. The CDR3 consists of 13 residues.

This clonotype was seen only a few times. The chain couples TRBV5-6 to TRBJ1-5; a weak D match, TRBD1 (5 bases). Trimming pared 6 bases from V and 2 bases from J, leaving 15 bases between. The CDR3 runs to 15 residues. The germline V gene encodes CDR1 SGHDT and CDR2 YYEEEE. The CDR3 coding sequence is TGTGCCAGCAACAACTGGGGACGGCGCAATCAGCCCCAGCATTTT. Its translation is CASNNWGRRNQPQHF. Filled out from reference TRBV5-6 and TRBJ1-5, the complete variable domain reads DAGVTQSPTHLIKTRGQQVTLRCSPKSGHDTVSWYQQALGQGPQFIFQYYEEEERQRGNFPDRFSGHQFPNYSSELNVNALLLGDSALYLCASNNWGRRNQPQHFGDGTRLSIL.

This clonotype was seen a handful of times. The chain is built from TRBV7-2 and TRBJ2-6; possible D gene TRBD2, 6 bases. The V gene lost 5 bases and the J gene lost 0 bases, with 20 bases spanning the gap. CDR1 SGHTA and CDR2 FQGNSA come from the germline V gene. This CDR3 comprises 19 residues. This CDR3 reads CASSPSVFAFNSGANVLTF. CDR3 sequence (DNA): TGTGCCAGCAGCCCTAGCGTATTCGCCTTTAACTCTGGGGCCAACGTCCTGACTTTC.

About this clonotype: At one of its ends the junction is not consistent with the germline gene, which may arise from a read error. CDR3 sequence (DNA): TGTGCCAGCAGCTCGGTGGATCTGAACACTGAATCTTTCTTT. As protein: CASSSVDLNTESFF. This rearrangement joins TRBV7-2 to TRBJ1-1; D remains ambiguous. Germline-derived CDR1 and CDR2 are SGHTA and FQGNSA. The CDR3 totals 14 residues.

This clonotype showed up many times. This chain joins TRBV5-1 and TRBJ2-7, with 8 bases fitting TRBD1. The CDR3 runs 13 residues. The V segment lost 2 bases and the J segment 6 bases; nucleotides outside the gene matches: 4. Germline V gene sequence: CDR1 SGHRS, CDR2 YFSETQ. CDR3 sequence reads: CASSFTGGGEQYF. CDR3 sequence (DNA): TGCGCCAGCAGCTTCACAGGGGGAGGCGAGCAGTACTTC.

This chain links TRBV20-1 with TRBJ1-4, with D hard to call. The CDR3 contains 14 residues. Germline-derived CDR1 and CDR2 are DFQATT and SNEGSKA (reference sequence). V shed 0 bases and J shed 7 bases, with 12 bases lying between them. CDR3 sequence reads: CSARDPTAGEKLFF. CDR3 nucleotide sequence: TGCAGTGCTAGAGATCCGACTGCGGGTGAAAAACTGTTTTTT.

The table lists this clonotype with a few counts. J is TRBJ2-7 and V is TRBV19, with D possibly being TRBD1 or TRBD2 (5 bases each). The CDR3 is made up of 14 amino acids. Looked up from germline, CDR1 is LNHDA and CDR2 is SQIVND (reference sequence). Trimming stripped 3 bases from V and 3 bases from J, with 12 bases between. CDR3 DNA: TGTGCCAGTAGTATTCGACGGGGCGACTACGAGCAGTACTTC. Protein product: CASSIRRGDYEQYF. The full variable domain, completed using reference TRBV19 and TRBJ2-7, is DGGITQSPKYLFRKEGQNVTLSCEQNLNHDAMYWYRQDPGQGLRLIYYSQIVNDFQKGDIAEGYSVSREKKESFPLTVTSAQKNPTAFYLCASSIRRGDYEQYFGPGTRLTVT.

A remark on this clonotype: A far larger clone is one base from this, pointing to a likely read error. This chain uses TRBV20-1 with TRBJ2-5; maybe TRBD2 (5 bases). The CDR3 loop spans 12 amino acids. Per the germline V gene, CDR1 is DFQATT and CDR2 is SNEGSKA (reference sequence). Here the CDR3 DNA reads TGCAGTGCTAGACCTAGCTCCTACGAGCAGCACTTC. Amino acid sequence: CSARPSSYEQHF.

V is TRBV6-6 and J is TRBJ2-7; maybe TRBD2 (6 bases). Looked up from germline, CDR1 is MNHNY and CDR2 is SVGAGI (reference sequence). The germline V and J ends were trimmed by 4 bases and 6 bases, with 16 bases remaining between them. CDR3 size: 14 residues. The CDR3 is CASSLTLLAGEQYF. CDR3 nucleotides: TGTGCCAGCAGTTTAACGTTACTAGCTGGCGAGCAGTACTTC.

This clonotype turned up a few times. One end of the junction fails to match germline, which may point to a read error. V is TRBV7-8 and J is TRBJ2-7; possible D gene TRBD1, 6 bases. Germline lookup yields CDR1 SGHVS and CDR2 FQNEAQ. This CDR3 contains 15 residues. The chain's CDR3 is CASSFFGQSSYGQYF. The CDR3 region has the DNA TGTGCCAGCAGCTTTTTTGGACAGAGCTCCTACGGGCAGTACTTC.

Of note for this clonotype: A single base separates this from a much larger clone, so it may be a read error. The rearrangement joins TRBV7-2 to TRBJ2-5; D call uncertain. The V gene lost 5 bases and the J gene lost 10 bases, with 17 bases spanning the gap. This CDR3 is built from 13 residues. The V gene's germline CDR1 is SGHTA and CDR2 FQGNSA. Here the CDR3 reads CASSQDMGAVQYF. CDR3 sequence (DNA): TGTGCCAGCAGCCAAGATATGGGTGCGGTCCAGTACTTC.

The sample holds many counts of this clonotype. The genes are TRBV7-2 and TRBJ2-7, with 7 bases matching TRBD1. The CDR3 runs to 15 residues. From germline, CDR1 is SGHTA and CDR2 FQGNSA. V was clipped by 2 bases and J by 2 bases; unmatched bases: 6. The CDR3 DNA reads TGTGCCAGCAGCTTACTAGGGACAGCCGCCTACGAGCAGTACTTC. Protein: CASSLLGTAAYEQYF.

This clonotype was counted only a few times. V usage is TRBV5-8 and J usage is TRBJ2-7; D might be TRBD1 (6 bases). Trimming took 4 bases from V and 4 from J, leaving 18 bases between them. The CDR3 spans 15 residues. Germline V gene lookup returns CDR1 SGHTS and CDR2 YDEGEE. The CDR3 region has the DNA TGTGCCAGCAGCCCTGTAGGGCAGGGGATTTACGAGCAGTACTTC. Protein sequence: CASSPVGQGIYEQYF.

V gene TRBV10-3 combines with J gene TRBJ2-7; a weak D match, TRBD2 (6 bases). From germline, CDR1 is ENHRY and CDR2 SYGVKD. V was clipped by 4 bases and J by 7 bases, with 14 bases between them. The CDR3 spans 13 residues. The CDR3 protein is CAISVTGDQEQYF. The CDR3 DNA reads TGTGCCATCAGTGTTACGGGGGACCAAGAGCAGTACTTC.

The chain combines TRBV9 with TRBJ2-7; D unresolved. Germline CDR1 and CDR2: SGDLS and YYNGEE. The V gene lost 0 bases and the J gene lost 2 bases, with 9 bases spanning the gap. This CDR3 contains 14 residues. CDR3 coding DNA: TGTGCCAGCAGCGTAGACGGAGCTACCTACGAGCAGTACTTC. It specifies CASSVDGATYEQYF. Drawing the rest from reference TRBV9 and TRBJ2-7, the complete variable domain is DSGVTQTPKHLITATGQRVTLRCSPRSGDLSVYWYQQSLDQGLQFLIQYYNGEERAKGNILERFSAQQFPDLHSELNLSSLELGDSALYFCASSVDGATYEQYFGPGTRLTVT.

There are many counts of this clonotype. CDR3 residues: CSVEVGDSIYEQYF. The CDR3 DNA is TGCAGCGTTGAAGTAGGTGACAGCATATACGAGCAGTACTTC. V and J are TRBV29-1 and TRBJ2-7, with D possibly being TRBD1 (5 bases). Trimming pared 1 base from V and 4 bases from J, leaving 14 bases between. The length of the CDR3 is 14 residues. Germline V gene sequence: CDR1 SQVTM, CDR2 ANQGSEA.

This clonotype showed up many times. The gene calls are TRBV12-3 or TRBV12-4 and TRBJ2-5; the D gene is possibly TRBD2 (6 bases). V was cut by 6 bases and J by 3 bases, with 17 bases left in between. The CDR3 sequence is 15 residues long. The CDR3 DNA sequence: TGTGCCAGCAGATGGTCAGGGCGGGGAGAAGAGACCCAGTACTTC. This sequence encodes CASRWSGRGEETQYF.

Of note for this clonotype: One end of the junction varies from germline; a read error may be responsible. CDR3: CASRAGAGLPEQYF. DNA for the CDR3: TGTGCCAGCAGAGCCGGGGCAGGGCTACCCGAGCAGTACTTC. This chain links TRBV5-1 with TRBJ2-7, with D tentatively TRBD1 or TRBD2 (5 bases each). This CDR3 is 14 amino acids long. In germline, CDR1 is SGHRS, CDR2 YFSETQ.

V is TRBV6-2 or TRBV6-3 and J is TRBJ1-5, with TRBD1 matching 9 bases. Germline CDR1 MNHEY, CDR2 SVGEGT. This CDR3 contains 16 residues. Unmatched junction bases numbered 11, after V lost 5 bases and J lost 6 bases. This CDR3 is CASSSPSDRGGQPQHF. CDR3 bases: TGTGCCAGCAGTAGCCCTTCGGACAGGGGAGGTCAGCCCCAGCATTTT.

V usage is TRBV28 and J usage is TRBJ2-2, with TRBD2 as a possible D gene (5 bases). Germline CDR1 reads MDHEN; CDR2 reads SYDVKM. V shed 7 bases and J shed 6 bases, with 12 bases lying between them. The CDR3 length is 13 residues. The CDR3 DNA reads as TGTGCCAGCAAGGGTTTGAGGGCCGGGGAGCTGTTTTTT. Translating it yields CASKGLRAGELFF.